Listed below are T cell receptor beta chains from one sample, sequenced in a study of blood T cells in healthy people across ages. TCRdb independently ran MiXCR on the 5' RACE reads; one entry per CDR3 protein. The table has roughly 500,000 distinct CDR3 sequences, nearly 25% seen once. The same data also contributed to another study, on T cells of mothers and their children.

What was sequenced was blood. The receptors here all came from a boy younger than 18 in good health. The CDR3 runs from the conserved cysteine through the conserved F or W. The D gene is left open where the match is weak.

TRBV7-2	TRBD2	TRBJ2-2	CASSLGYGRAVGELFF
TRBV4-3	.	TRBJ1-1	CASSQVCSCLSTSMLNTEAFF
TRBV7-9	.	TRBJ2-7	CAGSSGTVSYEQYF
TRBV9	TRBD1	TRBJ2-2	CASTGQGYHGELFF
TRBV6-2/TRBV6-3	TRBD1	TRBJ2-2	CASRVDRGLGELFF
TRBV7-2	TRBD1	TRBJ2-5	CASSLALQGAWYF
TRBV27	TRBD1	TRBJ2-7	CATAQGPTYEQYF
TRBV27	TRBD1	TRBJ2-2	CASMERDSSTGELFF
TRBV19	.	TRBJ1-1	CASADGDTEAFF
TRBV30	.	TRBJ1-1	CAWIQAEAFF
TRBV10-2	.	TRBJ2-5	CASLELAGEATQYF
TRBV7-2	.	.	CASSLPRNNEQFF
TRBV20-1	TRBD1	TRBJ2-5	CSASGQEETQYF
TRBV9	.	TRBJ2-1	CASGGGRAIVDEQFF
TRBV7-6	.	TRBJ1-1	CASSLEGANTEAFF
TRBV29-1	TRBD1	TRBJ1-5	CSVSGGSNQPQHF
TRBV12-3/TRBV12-4	.	TRBJ2-7	CASSTRVPPYEQYF
TRBV7-9	TRBD2	TRBJ2-3	CASSPSTSGGTTSTDTQYF
TRBV29-1	.	TRBJ2-7	CSVEDQGISYEQYF
TRBV12-3/TRBV12-4	.	TRBJ1-2	CASSLTSQGGYGYTF
TRBV4-2	.	TRBJ1-2	CASSRGPGYTF
TRBV12-3/TRBV12-4	.	TRBJ2-1	CASSQQYPWSDEQFF
TRBV7-9	.	TRBJ2-5	CASSPRWGRGQETQYF
TRBV7-2	.	TRBJ2-3	CASSLGLPENTQYF
TRBV20-1	.	TRBJ1-4	CSARNIGGVSEKLFF
TRBV5-5	TRBD2	TRBJ2-7	CASSQWTSGFYEQYF
TRBV6-2/TRBV6-3	.	TRBJ2-6	CASSYAGANVLTF
TRBV7-9	.	TRBJ1-3	CASSPAAGSPGNTIYF
TRBV6-5	TRBD1	TRBJ1-1	CASSYSTGGSNTEAFF
TRBV10-3	.	TRBJ2-5	CAIRPDRGEETQYF
TRBV28	.	TRBJ2-5	CASSLSSGTFRYF
TRBV29-1	.	TRBJ2-1	CSLTGPHPGSYNEQSF
TRBV20-1	.	TRBJ2-1	CSAVGVSSYNEQFF
TRBV15	.	.	CATSRDLGPRGSYEQYF
TRBV29-1	.	TRBJ2-2	CSVGHRGANTGELFF
TRBV29-1	.	TRBJ2-5	CSVETHRETQYF
TRBV5-1	TRBD2	TRBJ2-3	CASTLAGGSDTQYF
TRBV28	.	TRBJ2-1	CASREQRPYNEQFF
TRBV20-1	.	TRBJ2-1	CSARGERGYNEQFF
TRBV4-3	.	TRBJ1-5	CASSQDWGGGGQPQHF
TRBV6-2/TRBV6-3	.	TRBJ2-1	CASSYTGGDEQFF
TRBV18	TRBD1	TRBJ2-3	CASSPPDADRGGTDTQYF
TRBV7-9	.	TRBJ1-1	CASTPPLRNTEAFF
TRBV5-1	TRBD1	TRBJ1-1	CASSLGTGKNEAFF
TRBV7-2	TRBD2	TRBJ2-7	CASSLDWLAGAYEQYF
TRBV6-5	.	TRBJ1-2	CAGSQLRGFNYGYTF
TRBV5-5	TRBD1	TRBJ2-1	CASSLGDRALYEQFF
TRBV4-3	TRBD1	.	CASSQGQGANEQYF
TRBV20-1	.	TRBJ2-7	CSARDIGGGLYEQYF
TRBV4-1	.	TRBJ1-1	CASSQFTGLYTEAFF
TRBV3-1	TRBD1	TRBJ2-1	CASSPRGQPGSYNEQFF
TRBV4-3	.	TRBJ1-1	CASSHGRGRNTDAFF
TRBV20-1	TRBD2	TRBJ2-5	CSGLGLAVQETQYF
TRBV18	.	TRBJ2-5	CASSPRRAGQGTQYF
TRBV12-3/TRBV12-4	.	TRBJ2-3	CASSFYGSTDTQYF
TRBV6-1	.	.	CASRAGVAQTQYF
TRBV7-6	.	TRBJ1-4	CASSLRDRAPNEKLFF
TRBV21-1	.	TRBJ2-5	CASSKRCQVETQYF